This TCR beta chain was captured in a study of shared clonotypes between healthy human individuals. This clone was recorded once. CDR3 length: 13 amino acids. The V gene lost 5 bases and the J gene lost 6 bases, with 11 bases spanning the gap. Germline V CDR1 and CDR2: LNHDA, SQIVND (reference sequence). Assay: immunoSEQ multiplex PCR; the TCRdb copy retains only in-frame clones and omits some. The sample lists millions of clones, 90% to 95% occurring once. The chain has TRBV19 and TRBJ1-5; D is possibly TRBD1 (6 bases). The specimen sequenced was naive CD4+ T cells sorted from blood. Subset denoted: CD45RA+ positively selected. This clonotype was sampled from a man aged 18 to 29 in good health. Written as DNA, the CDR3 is TGTGCCAGTAGTCTGGGACAACTTCAGCCCCAGCATTTT. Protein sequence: CASSLGQLQPQHF.